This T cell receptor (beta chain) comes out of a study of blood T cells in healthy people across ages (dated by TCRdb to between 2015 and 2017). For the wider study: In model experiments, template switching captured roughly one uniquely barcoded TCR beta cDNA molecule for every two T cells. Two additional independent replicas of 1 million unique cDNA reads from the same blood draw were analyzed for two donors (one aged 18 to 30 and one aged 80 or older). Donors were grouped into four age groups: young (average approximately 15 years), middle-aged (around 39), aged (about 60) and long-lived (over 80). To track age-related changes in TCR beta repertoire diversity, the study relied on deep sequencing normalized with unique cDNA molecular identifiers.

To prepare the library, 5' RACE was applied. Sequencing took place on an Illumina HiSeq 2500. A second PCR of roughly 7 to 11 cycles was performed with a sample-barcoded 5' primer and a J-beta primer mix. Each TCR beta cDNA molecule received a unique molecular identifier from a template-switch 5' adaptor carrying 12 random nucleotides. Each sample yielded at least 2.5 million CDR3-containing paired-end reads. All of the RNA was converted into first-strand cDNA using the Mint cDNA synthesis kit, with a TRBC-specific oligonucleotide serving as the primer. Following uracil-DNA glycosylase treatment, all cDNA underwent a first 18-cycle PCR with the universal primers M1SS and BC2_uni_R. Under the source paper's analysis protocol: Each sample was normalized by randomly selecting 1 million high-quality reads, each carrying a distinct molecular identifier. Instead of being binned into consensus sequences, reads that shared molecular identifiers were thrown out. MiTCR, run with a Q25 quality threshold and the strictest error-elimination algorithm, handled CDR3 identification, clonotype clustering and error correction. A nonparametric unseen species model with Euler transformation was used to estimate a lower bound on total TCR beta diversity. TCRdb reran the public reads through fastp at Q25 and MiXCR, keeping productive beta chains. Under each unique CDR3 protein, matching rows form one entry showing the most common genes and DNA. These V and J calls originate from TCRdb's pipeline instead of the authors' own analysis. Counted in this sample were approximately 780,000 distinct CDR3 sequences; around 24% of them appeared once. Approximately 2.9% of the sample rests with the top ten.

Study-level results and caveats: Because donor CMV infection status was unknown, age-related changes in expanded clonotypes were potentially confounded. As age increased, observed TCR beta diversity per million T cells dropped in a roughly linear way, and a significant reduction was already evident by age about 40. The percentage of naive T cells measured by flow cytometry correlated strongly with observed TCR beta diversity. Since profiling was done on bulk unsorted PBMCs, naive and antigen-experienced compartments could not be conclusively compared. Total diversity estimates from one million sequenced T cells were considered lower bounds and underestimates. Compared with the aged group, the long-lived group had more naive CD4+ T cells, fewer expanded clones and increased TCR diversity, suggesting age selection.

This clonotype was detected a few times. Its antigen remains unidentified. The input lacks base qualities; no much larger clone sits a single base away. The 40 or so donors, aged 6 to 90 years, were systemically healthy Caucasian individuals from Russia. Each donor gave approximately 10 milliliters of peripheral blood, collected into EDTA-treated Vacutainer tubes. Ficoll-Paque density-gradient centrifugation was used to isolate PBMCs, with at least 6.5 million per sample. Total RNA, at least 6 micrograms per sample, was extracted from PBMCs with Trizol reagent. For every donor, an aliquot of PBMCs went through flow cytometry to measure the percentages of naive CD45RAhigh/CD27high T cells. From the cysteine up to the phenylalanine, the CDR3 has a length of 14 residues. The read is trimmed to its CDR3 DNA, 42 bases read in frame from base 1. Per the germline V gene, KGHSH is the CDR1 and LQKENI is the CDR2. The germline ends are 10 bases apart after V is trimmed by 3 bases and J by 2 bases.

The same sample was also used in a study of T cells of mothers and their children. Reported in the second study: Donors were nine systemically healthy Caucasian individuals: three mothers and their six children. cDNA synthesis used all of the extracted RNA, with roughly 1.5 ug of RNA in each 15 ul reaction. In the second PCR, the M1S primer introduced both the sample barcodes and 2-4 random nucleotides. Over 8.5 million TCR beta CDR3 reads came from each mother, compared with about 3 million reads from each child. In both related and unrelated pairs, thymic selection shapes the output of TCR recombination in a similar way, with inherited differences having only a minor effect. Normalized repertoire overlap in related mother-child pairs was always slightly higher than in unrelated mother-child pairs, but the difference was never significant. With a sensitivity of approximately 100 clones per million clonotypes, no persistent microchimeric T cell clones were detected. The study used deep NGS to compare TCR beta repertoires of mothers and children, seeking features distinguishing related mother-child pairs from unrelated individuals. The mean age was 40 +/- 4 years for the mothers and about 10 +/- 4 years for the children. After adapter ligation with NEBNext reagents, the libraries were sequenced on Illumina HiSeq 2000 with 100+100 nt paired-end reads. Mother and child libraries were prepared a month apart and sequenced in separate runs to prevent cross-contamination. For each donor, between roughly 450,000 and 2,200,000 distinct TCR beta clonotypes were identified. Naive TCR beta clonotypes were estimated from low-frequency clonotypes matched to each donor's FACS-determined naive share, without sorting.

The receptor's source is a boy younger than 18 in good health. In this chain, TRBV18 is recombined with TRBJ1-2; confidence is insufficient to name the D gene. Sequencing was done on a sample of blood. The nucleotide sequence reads TGTGCCAGCTCACCCACGTGGAAGAACTATGGCTACACCTTC. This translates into CASSPTWKNYGYTF. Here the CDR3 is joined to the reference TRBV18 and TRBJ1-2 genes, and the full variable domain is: NAGVMQNPRHLVRRRGQEARLRCSPMKGHSHVYWYRQLPEEGLKFMVYLQKENIIDESGMPKERFSAEFPKEGPSILRIQQVVRGDSAAYFCASSPTWKNYGYTFGSGTRLTVV.